Following are 22 T cell receptor beta chains from one sample sequenced in a study of blood T cells in healthy people across ages. PCR was performed a second time for roughly 6 to 12 cycles using a sample-barcoded 5' primer and a J-beta primer mix. TCRdb re-called the 5' RACE reads through MiXCR, storing one row per CDR3 protein. The table has approximately 800,000 distinct CDR3 sequences, around 50% seen once; the top ten hold 15% to 20%. The sequenced sample was blood. The source is a man aged 80 or over in good health.

This CDR3 reads CAINSADIANEQYF. The CDR3 bases are TGTGCCATCAATTCCGCTGACATTGCGAACGAGCAGTACTTC. This sequence joins TRBV10-3 and TRBJ2-7, with no clear D. The length of the CDR3 is 14 residues. V was cut by 7 bases and J by 5 bases, with 18 bases left in between. CDR1 is ENHRY and CDR2 is SYGVKD in the germline V gene.

This clonotype was seen a handful of times. This chain uses TRBV12-3 or TRBV12-4 with TRBJ1-2, with D perhaps matching TRBD1 (5 bases). The germline V and J ends were trimmed by 6 bases and 8 bases, with 16 bases remaining between them. This CDR3 contains 13 residues. The CDR3, as DNA: TGTGCCAGCAGCCTTAACTCGGGACGGGGCTACACCTTC. Translation gives CASSLNSGRGYTF.

The V call is TRBV29-1, the J call TRBJ2-3, with 8 nucleotides matching TRBD2. Trimming cost V 1 base and J 2 bases; bases outside gene matches: 5. Germline CDR1 reads SQVTM; CDR2 reads ANQGSEA. The CDR3 runs to 15 residues. The CDR3 loop is CSVEGRGGPTDTQYF. As DNA, the CDR3 is TGCAGCGTTGAAGGCCGCGGGGGGCCCACAGATACGCAGTATTTT.

For this clonotype: Germline and junction disagree at one end, which may indicate a read error. CDR3 sequence: CSSSQGVAENIQYF. As DNA, the CDR3 is TGTTCCAGCAGCCAAGGAGTGGCGGAAAACATTCAGTACTTC. The chain employs TRBV3-1 and TRBJ2-4, with no clear D. The CDR3 has 14 amino acids. The germline CDR1 and CDR2 sequences are LGHDT and YNNKEL (reference sequence).

A few counts support this clonotype. The rearrangement uses TRBV6-2 or TRBV6-3 and TRBJ2-7; 7 bases fit TRBD1. With V trimmed by 2 bases and J by 6 bases, 4 bases remained unmatched. CDR1 and CDR2 (germline): MNHEY, SVGEGT. The CDR3 extends over 13 amino acids. The CDR3 is CASSYDRVREQYF. For the CDR3, the DNA is TGTGCCAGCAGTTACGACAGGGTTCGCGAGCAGTACTTC.

The sample holds a few counts of this clonotype. In nucleotides, the CDR3 is TGTGCCAGCAGCCAACCGATTCAGGGTTTCAGGGAGACCCAGTTCTTC. It encodes CASSQPIQGFRETQFF. The V and J genes are TRBV7-2 and TRBJ2-1; the D call may be TRBD1 or TRBD2 (5 bases each). This CDR3 comprises 16 residues. CDR1 is SGHTA and CDR2 is FQGNSA in the germline V gene. V was shortened by 5 bases and J by 13 bases, with 27 bases between the two germline ends.

The J gene is TRBJ1-4, the V gene TRBV12-3 or TRBV12-4, with D maybe TRBD1 (5 bases). Trimming took off 4 bases at V and 7 bases at J, with 16 bases between the two ends. This CDR3 contains 15 residues. The CDR3 loop is CASSSGTPVSEKLFF. The CDR3 DNA reads as TGTGCCAGCAGTTCCGGGACCCCGGTTTCTGAAAAACTGTTTTTT.

A word on this clonotype: The junction shows a germline mismatch at one end, possibly a read error. The genes are TRBV20-1 and TRBJ2-7; 10 nucleotides align to TRBD1. The CDR3 extends over 14 amino acids. CDR1 is DFQATT, CDR2 SNEGSKA, per germline (reference sequence). The CDR3 bases are TGCAGTGCTCAGGGGACAGGGGACTCCGACGAGCAGTACTTC. Translating it yields CSAQGTGDSDEQYF.

In this sample, this clonotype turned up a few times. The V call is TRBV20-1, the J call TRBJ2-1; 11 bases are a match to TRBD2. The J segment lost 5 bases and the V segment lost 0 bases, leaving 15 bases of the junction unmatched. The CDR3 loop spans 19 amino acids. CDR1 and CDR2 from the germline V gene are DFQATT and SNEGSKA (reference sequence). The CDR3 DNA sequence: TGCAGTGCTAGAGAGGGGACTAGCGGAGTCCCCCGAAGGCACAATGAGCAGTTCTTC. Its protein product is CSAREGTSGVPRRHNEQFF.

The chain employs TRBV7-2 and TRBJ1-1; no definite D call. This CDR3 has 14 amino acids. CDR1 is SGHTA and CDR2 is FQGNSA in the germline V gene. Between the trimmed V and J ends, which lost 1 base and 8 bases, there was a span of 14 bases. The chain's CDR3 is CASSLGSRSGEAFF. The CDR3 DNA reads TGTGCCAGCAGCTTAGGTTCCCGCTCGGGGGAAGCTTTCTTT.

This CDR3 is CATSRDDLRYF. In DNA, the CDR3 is TGTGCCACCAGCAGAGATGATCTTAGGTACTTC. The genes are TRBV15 and TRBJ2-7, with D unresolved. Germline V gene sequence: CDR1 LNHNV, CDR2 YYDKDF (reference sequence). The germline V and J ends were trimmed by 0 bases and 12 bases, with 9 bases remaining between them. The length of the CDR3 is 11 residues. Full variable domain (missing parts from reference TRBV15 and TRBJ2-7): DAMVIQNPRYQVTQFGKPVTLSCSQTLNHNVMYWYQQKSSQAPKLLFHYYDKDFNNEADTPDNFQSRRPNTSFCFLDIRSPGLGDTAMYLCATSRDDLRYFGPGTRLTVT.

The sample holds many counts of this clonotype. The CDR3 DNA sequence: TGCGCCAGCAGCCCCCCCAACAATGAGCAGTTCTTC. Translating gives CASSPPNNEQFF. This chain joins TRBV5-1 and TRBJ2-1; D remains ambiguous. This CDR3 is built from 12 residues. Germline values: CDR1 SGHRS, CDR2 YFSETQ. Trimming shortened V by 4 bases and J by 5 bases, and 7 bases separated the two germline ends.

This clonotype was picked up a small number of times. V gene TRBV2 combines with J gene TRBJ2-2; D is unclear. CDR1 SNHLY and CDR2 FYNNEI come from the germline V gene. This CDR3 has 13 residues. V dropped 0 bases and J dropped 6 bases, with 5 bases sitting between them. CDR3 protein: CASSEARAGELFF. The CDR3, as DNA: TGTGCCAGCAGTGAAGCTAGGGCCGGGGAGCTGTTTTTT.

This clonotype has only a few counts. The CDR3 protein is CASSFGRAHTGELFF. The CDR3, as DNA: TGTGCCAGCAGCTTCGGCAGGGCTCACACCGGGGAGCTGTTTTTT. V is TRBV11-1 and J is TRBJ2-2, with D possibly TRBD1 on 5 matching bases. The CDR3 extends over 15 amino acids. Deletions cut 3 bases from V and 3 bases from J, with 11 bases between. CDR1 SGHAT and CDR2 FQDESV come from the germline V gene (reference sequence).

The table lists this clonotype with many counts. The chain uses TRBV25-1 and TRBJ1-1; 7 bases map to TRBD1. CDR3 length equals 14 residues. Unmatched junction bases numbered 6, after V lost 2 bases and J lost 6 bases. In germline, CDR1 is MGHDK, CDR2 SYGVNS. DNA of the CDR3: TGTGCCAGCAGTGAACTCCGACAGGGTGCTGAAGCTTTCTTT. Encoded protein: CASSELRQGAEAFF.

A few counts support this clonotype. The genes are TRBV20-1 and TRBJ2-5, with 7 bases matching TRBD1. This CDR3 region has 14 residues. V shed 2 bases, J shed 5 bases, and the junction held 8 bases outside the gene matches. Germline V gene data show CDR1 as DFQATT and CDR2 as SNEGSKA (reference sequence). CDR3: CSARILQGMETQYF. The CDR3 DNA reads TGCAGTGCTAGAATCTTACAGGGGATGGAGACCCAGTACTTC.

V and J are TRBV5-5 and TRBJ2-5, with D hard to call. From germline, CDR1 is SGHKS and CDR2 YYEKEE (reference sequence). The CDR3 consists of 16 residues. The V gene lost 4 bases and the J gene lost 11 bases, with 27 bases spanning the gap. CDR3 DNA: TGTGCCAGCAGCCCCGAATGGGCCCGTGCCCCCAATGAGCAGTACTTC. Translated, it gives CASSPEWARAPNEQYF.

The genes are TRBV11-3 and TRBJ2-1; 8 positions match TRBD2. Trimming took 5 bases from V and 4 from J; bases not matched to a gene: 10. Germline V CDR1 and CDR2: SGHNT, YENEEA. This CDR3 has 16 residues. DNA for the CDR3: TGTGCCAGCAGCCTCTCTGGGGGACTAGGGTACAATGAGCAGTTCTTC. Translated, it gives CASSLSGGLGYNEQFF.

This clonotype showed up many times. The rearrangement links TRBV28 to TRBJ2-7; 13 nucleotides match TRBD2. J lost 7 bases, V lost 10 bases, and 13 bases had no gene match. The CDR3 length is 15 residues. Germline CDR1 and CDR2: MDHEN and SYDVKM. Here the CDR3 DNA reads TGTGCCACCGGGACTAGCGGGAATTACGGGATGGAGCAGTACTTC. Its protein product is CATGTSGNYGMEQYF.

This chain uses TRBV10-3 with TRBJ2-3; 13 nucleotides agree with TRBD2. The V and J ends lost 3 bases and 2 bases, in that order; junction bases with no gene match: 5. CDR3 length: 17 residues. Germline lookup yields CDR1 ENHRY and CDR2 SYGVKD. In DNA, the CDR3 is TGTGCCATCAGTGACCCGACTAGCGGGAGGACCACAGATACGCAGTATTTT. This translates into CAISDPTSGRTTDTQYF.

The J gene is TRBJ2-3, the V gene TRBV6-2 or TRBV6-3, with no clear D. Germline CDR1 MNHEY, CDR2 SVGEGT. V was clipped by 6 bases and J by 1 base, with 11 bases between them. This CDR3 contains 14 residues. CDR3 bases: TGTGCCAGCAGGGCGAGGTGGGGCACAGATACGCAGTATTTT. Translation gives CASRARWGTDTQYF.

This clonotype was seen once. CDR3 in amino acids: CASSLRRGTKNIQYF. CDR3 bases: TGCGCCAGCAGCTTACGTCGGGGTACCAAAAACATTCAGTACTTC. The chain combines TRBV5-1 with TRBJ2-4; maybe TRBD2 (5 bases). Trimming stripped 2 bases from V and 2 bases from J, with 11 bases between. CDR1 and CDR2 from the germline V gene are SGHRS and YFSETQ. The CDR3 length is 15 residues.